This is a list of T cell receptor beta chains from one sample in a study of blood T cell repertoires in COVID-19. The table came from immunoSEQ multiplex PCR; TCRdb's copy has only in-frame clones and leaves some out. The sample contains about 110,000 clones, 80% to 85% of which appear only once. The source material was peripheral blood. The source of these receptors is an elderly man with acute or convalescent COVID-19. Both conserved end residues are part of each CDR3. Each record gives: V gene, CDR3 protein.

TRBV4-1	CASSRSGTGENEQFF
TRBV6-2/TRBV6-3	CASSSPGQGASPLHF
TRBV28	CASSLGLVSNNEQFF
TRBV24-1	CATSDWGDNEQFF
TRBV19	CASSSRTREGEKLFF
TRBV7-9	CASSLGQDRDYEQYF
TRBV9	CASSPGHDNQPQHF
TRBV12-3/TRBV12-4	CASRFSTSTEAFF
TRBV28	CASSFSGSYSYEQYF
TRBV7-8	CASSSDLPGYEQYF
TRBV7-9	CASSVQGALGANVLTF
TRBV5-8	CASSLTPGQYTEAFF
TRBV18	CASSPGLVGNEQFF
TRBV2	CASSGAVSYEQYF
TRBV18	CASSRPGQGIYEQYF